This passage covers 18 T cell receptor beta chains from one sample sequenced in a study of blood T cells in healthy people across ages. Primers used in a second PCR of about 7 to 12 cycles were a sample-barcoded 5' primer and a J-beta primer mix. TCRdb reprocessed the 5' RACE reads via MiXCR and lists one record per CDR3 protein. This repertoire shows about 730,000 distinct CDR3 sequences, approximately 39% found once; its top ten account for 20% to 25%. Source material: blood. The source of these receptors is a woman aged 60-70 years in good health.

This rearrangement joins TRBV20-1 to TRBJ1-2; 7 positions match TRBD1. J was trimmed by 7 bases and V by 5 bases; bases with no gene match: 10. This CDR3 is 13 amino acids long. CDR1 and CDR2 (germline): DFQATT, SNEGSKA (reference sequence). The CDR3 here is CSAPSDRAGGYTF. CDR3 nucleotide sequence: TGCAGTGCTCCTTCCGACAGGGCCGGTGGCTACACCTTC.

The chain combines TRBV20-1 with TRBJ2-3; 15 bases line up with TRBD2. The CDR3 spans 20 residues. V lost 6 bases to trimming and J lost 2 bases; unmatched junction nucleotides: 18. From germline, CDR1 is DFQATT and CDR2 SNEGSKA (reference sequence). The CDR3 coding sequence is TGCAGTGCCGGAGGGACTAGCGGGAGGTCTTACCGGTCGAACACAGATACGCAGTATTTT. It encodes CSAGGTSGRSYRSNTDTQYF.

This clonotype was counted only a few times. This CDR3 is CASSLAGQNIDEQYF. As DNA, the CDR3 is TGTGCCAGCAGCTTAGCAGGGCAAAACATCGATGAGCAGTACTTC. The chain joins TRBV7-2 to TRBJ2-7; D is ambiguous. The V gene lost 0 bases and the J gene lost 7 bases, with 16 bases spanning the gap. Germline lookup yields CDR1 SGHTA and CDR2 FQGNSA. The CDR3 is 15 residues long.

This clonotype was detected many times. The V gene is TRBV29-1, the J gene TRBJ2-3; D is possibly TRBD1 (6 bases). Germline loops: CDR1 SQVTM, CDR2 ANQGSEA. V gave up 7 bases and J gave up 0 bases, with 8 bases separating them. The CDR3 runs 12 residues. CDR3 coding DNA: TGCAGCGGCGGACAGAGCACAGATACGCAGTATTTT. It specifies CSGGQSTDTQYF.

This clonotype was observed a few times. The V gene is TRBV20-1, the J gene TRBJ2-7, with TRBD2 matching 14 bases. The CDR3 runs 15 residues. The V gene's germline CDR1 is DFQATT and CDR2 SNEGSKA (reference sequence). After removal of 3 bases from V and 3 bases from J, the junction contained 4 bases not matched to a gene. CDR3 sequence reads: CSASPGTSGSYEQYF. CDR3 DNA: TGCAGTGCTAGCCCCGGGACTAGCGGGAGCTACGAGCAGTACTTC.

V is TRBV18 and J is TRBJ2-1; 9 nucleotides match TRBD2. This CDR3 region has 16 residues. The germline gives CDR1 KGHSH, CDR2 LQKENI. V trimming: 5 bases; J trimming: 4 bases; junction bases outside the gene matches: 9. Here the CDR3 DNA reads TGTGCCAGCTCATCTTATAGCGGGAGTGGGTACAATGAGCAGTTCTTC. The encoded protein is CASSSYSGSGYNEQFF.

This clonotype was seen only a few times. V and J are TRBV9 and TRBJ2-7; D is unresolved. This CDR3 spans 14 amino acids. Looked up from germline, CDR1 is SGDLS and CDR2 is YYNGEE. Trimming removed 3 bases at V and 6 bases at J, with 16 bases between. CDR3 nucleotides: TGTGCCAGCAGCGCCGTATTTGGGCTGGGCGAGCAGTACTTC. It is translated as CASSAVFGLGEQYF.

In its sample, this clonotype was seen a few times. The J gene is TRBJ2-6, the V gene TRBV7-2; D is unresolved. The ends were cut back, 5 bases at V and 9 bases at J, with 5 bases in the middle. The CDR3 runs 11 residues. Looked up from germline, CDR1 is SGHTA and CDR2 is FQGNSA. The CDR3 loop reads CASSPHNVLTF. The CDR3 coding sequence is TGTGCCAGCAGCCCACACAACGTCCTGACTTTC.

This clonotype showed up just a few times. J is TRBJ1-2 and V is TRBV29-1; TRBD1 aligns across 8 bases. Germline V CDR1 and CDR2: SQVTM, ANQGSEA. The J segment lost 7 bases and the V segment lost 1 base, leaving 11 bases of the junction unmatched. This CDR3 has 15 amino acids. In DNA form, the CDR3 reads TGCAGCGTTGAAGGCCCTAAAACAGGGGGTATTGGCTACACCTTC. It codes for CSVEGPKTGGIGYTF.

As for this clonotype: This may arise from a read error, as a much more abundant clone is one base away. The V call is TRBV10-3, the J call TRBJ2-1, with 10 bases identical to TRBD2. The CDR3 has 15 residues. Germline lookup yields CDR1 ENHRY and CDR2 SYGVKD. CDR3: CAVSDLAGVGNEQFF. The CDR3, as DNA: TGTGCCGTCAGTGACCTAGCGGGAGTTGGCAATGAGCAGTTCTTC.

The rearrangement joins TRBV28 to TRBJ1-2; D might be TRBD1 (5 bases). Between the trimmed V and J ends, which lost 5 bases and 7 bases, there was a span of 17 bases. Germline V gene data show CDR1 as MDHEN and CDR2 as SYDVKM. This CDR3 has 14 residues. CDR3 amino acids: CASSTGTRRRGYTF. CDR3 nucleotides: TGTGCCAGCAGTACCGGGACGCGCCGGCGTGGCTACACCTTC.

The chain links TRBV20-1 to TRBJ2-3, with D perhaps TRBD1 (5 bases). V dropped 3 bases and J dropped 2 bases, with 12 bases sitting between them. The CDR3 has 14 amino acids. The germline CDR1 and CDR2 sequences are DFQATT and SNEGSKA (reference sequence). The CDR3 nucleotides are TGCAGTGCTAGCTGGGCAGGGTACACAGATACGCAGTATTTT. The encoded protein is CSASWAGYTDTQYF.

This clonotype turned up a few times. For the CDR3, the DNA is TGCAGTGCGCGGACAGGGGGCGGTTTGGGCGGCTACACCTTC. Translating it yields CSARTGGGLGGYTF. The gene calls are TRBV20-1 and TRBJ1-2, with 11 positions matching TRBD1. V gave up 6 bases and J gave up 8 bases; unmatched junction bases: 11. This CDR3 is built from 14 residues. The germline CDR1 and CDR2 sequences are DFQATT and SNEGSKA (reference sequence).

There are a few counts of this clonotype. The CDR3 loop is CASSSGVLDGTSYEQYF. In DNA form, the CDR3 reads TGTGCCAGCAGCTCAGGGGTGCTGGACGGGACTTCCTACGAGCAGTACTTC. This chain connects TRBV11-3 to TRBJ2-7; D possibly uses TRBD1 or TRBD2 (6 bases each). The CDR3 is 17 amino acids. With 4 bases removed from V and 1 base from J, the gap between germline ends came to 20 bases. The germline V gene encodes CDR1 SGHNT and CDR2 YENEEA.

The J gene is TRBJ2-1, the V gene TRBV20-1; 14 nucleotides line up with TRBD2. The CDR3 runs 16 residues. Germline V gene sequence: CDR1 DFQATT, CDR2 SNEGSKA (reference sequence). Trimming took 5 bases from V and 10 from J; bases not matched to a gene: 13. This chain's CDR3 is CSAHLPGTSGRKEQFF. The CDR3 bases are TGCAGTGCTCATCTACCCGGGACTAGCGGGAGAAAGGAGCAGTTCTTC.

The chain is built from TRBV6-6 and TRBJ2-4; D is uncertain. V lost 4 bases to trimming and J lost 1 base, with 11 bases between them. The germline V gene encodes CDR1 MNHNY and CDR2 SVGAGI (reference sequence). The CDR3 has 15 amino acids. CDR3 DNA sequence: TGTGCCAGCAGTTCACACAAAGGGGCCAAAAACATTCAGTACTTC. Translation: CASSSHKGAKNIQYF.

A few counts support this clonotype. The rearrangement links TRBV20-1 to TRBJ2-1, with 10 bases aligning to TRBD2. CDR1 DFQATT and CDR2 SNEGSKA come from the germline V gene (reference sequence). This CDR3 comprises 15 residues. Unmatched junction bases numbered 7, after V lost 0 bases and J lost 8 bases. Here the CDR3 DNA reads TGCAGTGCTAGAGATGGCCTAGCGGGGGACGATGAGCAGTTCTTC. Translation: CSARDGLAGDDEQFF.

This clonotype was observed a handful of times. The chain uses TRBV27 and TRBJ2-6, with 7 bases matching TRBD1. J lost 1 base, V lost 7 bases, and 1 base had no gene match. This CDR3 contains 14 residues. Germline V CDR1 and CDR2: MNHEY, SMNVEV (reference sequence). Here the CDR3 reads CASTQGSGANVLTF. CDR3 sequence (DNA): TGTGCCAGCACACAGGGGTCTGGGGCCAACGTCCTGACTTTC.